This TCR beta chain is from a study of T cell repertoires in cytomegalovirus infection. Only a few counts were recorded for this clonotype. TCRdb reanalysed the reads using MiXCR and keeps one entry per CDR3 protein. Here the sample spans around 490,000 distinct CDR3 sequences, approximately 26% being singletons. This CDR3 comprises 16 residues. The V and J ends lost 3 bases and 5 bases respectively, with 20 bases between them. Germline CDR1 reads SGHKS; CDR2 reads YYEKEE (reference sequence). This chain joins TRBV5-5 and TRBJ1-1, with unresolved D. The source is a human donor in good health (CMV status not recorded). Some clones in this sample may be carry-over from other donors' samples. The specimen sequenced was PBMCs. This CDR3 is CASSYHPGPRGTEAFF. In DNA, the CDR3 is TGTGCCAGCAGCTACCACCCCGGGCCCCGAGGGACTGAAGCTTTCTTT.